The clone carrying this T cell receptor (beta chain) was seen a few times. Its antigen is still unknown. The source of the sample is a study of CD4 T cells in relation to SARS-CoV-2 and coronaviruses. Study background: TCR beta CDR3s were sequenced after roughly nine-day antigen culture of PBMCs. Of the patients, roughly eight were male, a few female, two Hispanic.

Sorted naive or memory CD4+ cells met CEF peptides for roughly 10 days. Some clones are missing from TCRdb's copy, which holds only in-frame ones; the method was immunoSEQ multiplex PCR. Counted here are about 40,000 clones, approximately 80% occurring once; the ten biggest clones make up 6% to 8%. This CDR3 comprises 17 residues. Trimming cost V 0 bases and J 5 bases; bases outside gene matches: 10. Germline V gene lookup returns CDR1 SGHRS and CDR2 YFSETQ. Findings of the study overall: The cross-reactivity analysis covered only spike protein, not other viral proteins.

This receptor was obtained from an adult with COVID-19. Sequencing input: naive CD4+ T cells from PBMCs, cultured in vitro. Indicated subset: naive CD4+ T cells isolated by negative enrichment. The rearrangement uses TRBV5-1 and TRBJ2-2, with 7 bases lining up with TRBD2. CDR3 in DNA: TGCGCCAGCAGCTTGGTAGCCGGGAGGAGTCGGACCGGGGAGCTGTTTTTT. Amino acid sequence: CASSLVAGRSRTGELFF.